The 26 T cell receptor beta chains below all came from one sample that was sequenced in a study of technical replicates of blood from several donors. TCRdb keeps only in-frame clones here, not all; method: immunoSEQ multiplex PCR. The repertoire holds fewer than 110,000 clones, roughly 95% seen once, with 0.2% to 0.25% in the top ten. The sequenced sample was T cells isolated from PBMCs. These receptors all come from a human donor in good health.

This chain joins TRBV6-6 and TRBJ1-4, with D possibly matching TRBD1 (6 bases). The CDR3 sequence is 15 residues long. Germline V gene lookup returns CDR1 MNHNY and CDR2 SVGAGI (reference sequence). Trimming stripped 2 bases from V and 4 bases from J, with 11 bases between. CDR3 DNA: TGTGCCAGCAGTTACAAGGACAGCCGTAATGAAAAACTGTTTTTT. Its translation: CASSYKDSRNEKLFF.

The genes are TRBV21-1 and TRBJ2-7; the table's D call, TRBD1, was not checked against the DNA. TRBV21-1 is listed as a pseudogene. The CDR3 is made up of 11 amino acids. The CDR3, as DNA: TGTGCCAGCATCAAATCAAACGAGCAGTACTTC. It codes for CASIKSNEQYF.

This rearrangement joins TRBV7-6 to TRBJ1-3; no reliable D call. Germline CDR1 reads SGHVS; CDR2 reads FNYEAQ. CDR3 length: 17 residues. V dropped 1 base and J dropped 0 bases, with 13 bases sitting between them. CDR3 loop: CASSLDSLTNSGNTIYF. The CDR3 DNA is TGTGCCAGCAGCTTAGACTCGTTGACAAACTCTGGAAACACCATATATTTT.

CDR3 in amino acids: CAHNRGLSEAFF. The CDR3 nucleotides read TGTGCCCATAACAGGGGGCTCTCTGAAGCTTTCTTT. The chain employs TRBV30 and TRBJ1-1, with 9 bases matching TRBD1. The germline V gene encodes CDR1 GTSNPN and CDR2 SVGIG (reference sequence). J was trimmed by 6 bases and V by 8 bases; bases with no gene match: 7. This CDR3 spans 12 amino acids.

The CDR3 nucleotides are TGTGCCAGCAAGCGGGAGGCGTGGGAGACCCAGTACTTC. Translating gives CASKREAWETQYF. The chain has TRBV6-1 and TRBJ2-5; 9 nucleotides match TRBD2. V lost 7 bases, J lost 5 bases, and 5 bases stayed unmatched. The germline V gene encodes CDR1 MNHNS and CDR2 SASEGT. The CDR3 extends over 13 amino acids.

This chain connects TRBV25-1 to TRBJ1-3; the D gene is possibly TRBD1 (5 bases). Germline assignment: CDR1 MGHDK and CDR2 SYGVNS. The CDR3 is made up of 16 amino acids. V gave up 3 bases and J gave up 4 bases, with 16 bases separating them. The CDR3 sequence: CASSDVGRGHGNTIYF. Here the CDR3 DNA reads TGTGCCAGCAGTGACGTTGGACGAGGACACGGAAACACCATATATTTT.

The chain recombines TRBV7-9 with TRBJ1-2; weak D call: TRBD1 (6 bases). There are 15 residues in the CDR3. Germline values: CDR1 SEHNR, CDR2 FQNEAQ (reference sequence). Trimming left V 2 bases short and J 6 bases short, with 16 bases between. The CDR3 bases are TGTGCCAGCAGCTTAAGTACAGGGTCCTTGGATGGCTACACCTTC. Its translation: CASSLSTGSLDGYTF.

The chain is built from TRBV6-1 and TRBJ2-7; TRBD1 agrees at 7 bases. CDR1 MNHNS and CDR2 SASEGT come from the germline V gene. With 6 bases clipped from V and 2 bases from J, the junction kept 10 bases outside the gene matches. The CDR3 has 15 amino acids. CDR3 sequence: CASRPGGQAAYEQYF. The CDR3 DNA sequence: TGTGCCAGCAGACCCGGTGGACAGGCGGCCTACGAGCAGTACTTC.

The chain has TRBV25-1 and TRBJ2-2; TRBD1 might be the D (5 bases). Per the germline V gene, CDR1 is MGHDK and CDR2 is SYGVNS. There are 14 residues in the CDR3. The V and J ends lost 4 bases and 4 bases respectively, with 10 bases between them. In nucleotides, the CDR3 is TGTGCCAGCAGTGCCAGGGTGGTCACCGGGGAGCTGTTTTTT. This encodes CASSARVVTGELFF.

The gene calls are TRBV6-6 and TRBJ1-2, with TRBD1 matching 7 bases. V gave up 7 bases and J gave up 7 bases; unmatched junction bases: 6. The CDR3 sequence is 12 residues long. The germline gives CDR1 MNHNY, CDR2 SVGAGI (reference sequence). The CDR3 region has the DNA TGTGCCAGCATAGGGGGCAATGCTGGCTACACCTTC. Translated, it gives CASIGGNAGYTF.

V and J are TRBV19 and TRBJ2-1; 7 bases agree with TRBD1. Germline CDR1 reads LNHDA; CDR2 reads SQIVND (reference sequence). The CDR3 has 15 residues. V trimming: 6 bases; J trimming: 0 bases; junction bases outside the gene matches: 5. CDR3: CASRTGLSSYNEQFF. The CDR3 coding sequence is TGTGCCAGTAGGACAGGGCTAAGCTCCTACAATGAGCAGTTCTTC.

The genes are TRBV5-6 and TRBJ1-2; D possibly corresponds to TRBD1 (5 bases). This CDR3 spans 13 amino acids. V was pared by 4 bases and J by 10 bases, with 17 bases between. Germline CDR1 SGHDT, CDR2 YYEEEE. CDR3 bases: TGTGCCAGCAGCGCAAGGTTAACAGGTTCCTACACCTTC. Its translation: CASSARLTGSYTF.

This clone is a singleton in its sample. The V gene is TRBV4-2, the J gene TRBJ1-2, with 12 bases matching TRBD1. This CDR3 comprises 17 residues. The germline CDR1 and CDR2 sequences are LGHNA and YNFKEQ. V dropped 5 bases and J dropped 6; count of bases not matched to a gene: 13. The CDR3 coding sequence is TGTGCCAGCAGCTCTTACGGGACAGGGGGCGGCGCGAATGGCTACACCTTC. It translates to CASSSYGTGGGANGYTF.

This sequence joins TRBV10-3 and TRBJ2-1; weak D call: TRBD2 (5 bases). Per the germline V gene, CDR1 is ENHRY and CDR2 is SYGVKD. Trimming removed 8 bases from V and 4 bases from J, with 9 bases in between. The CDR3 extends over 12 amino acids. DNA of the CDR3: TGTGCCATCCGGGGAGAATACAATGAGCAGTTCTTC. Protein: CAIRGEYNEQFF.

The rearrangement uses TRBV4-2 and TRBJ2-3; TRBD2 is a possible D gene (6 bases). Germline assignment: CDR1 LGHNA and CDR2 YNFKEQ. V dropped 8 bases and J dropped 0 bases, with 15 bases sitting between them. This CDR3 comprises 15 residues. Here the CDR3 reads CASSVTGTSTDTQYF. The DNA for the CDR3 is TGTGCCAGCTCGGTAACCGGGACTAGCACAGATACGCAGTATTTT.

This clone appeared once. The chain combines TRBV5-1 with TRBJ2-7; 8 bases are shared with TRBD2. This CDR3 contains 18 residues. Germline V CDR1 and CDR2: SGHRS, YFSETQ. Trimming cost V 2 bases and J 2 bases; bases outside gene matches: 15. The CDR3 loop reads CASSLSLGAGGPTYEQYF. CDR3 DNA sequence: TGCGCCAGCAGCTTAAGTTTAGGTGCGGGAGGACCTACCTACGAGCAGTACTTC.

This chain links TRBV6-1 with TRBJ1-2, with D possibly matching TRBD1 (5 bases). The V gene lost 2 bases and the J gene lost 6 bases, with 16 bases spanning the gap. CDR3 length equals 15 residues. The germline V gene encodes CDR1 MNHNS and CDR2 SASEGT. CDR3 in DNA: TGTGCCAGCAGTGAATCTCCGGGGGGACCGGATGGCTACACCTTC. Protein: CASSESPGGPDGYTF.

This clone appeared once. This rearrangement joins TRBV9 to TRBJ1-2; perhaps TRBD1 as D (5 bases). Germline CDR1 and CDR2: SGDLS and YYNGEE. V was clipped by 4 bases and J by 4 bases, with 11 bases between them. The CDR3 is 13 residues long. CDR3 sequence reads: CASSIGDSYGYTF. The CDR3 coding sequence is TGTGCCAGCAGCATAGGGGACTCCTATGGCTACACCTTC.

The rearrangement uses TRBV5-1 and TRBJ2-7; 11 positions match TRBD2. CDR3 length: 15 residues. CDR1 is SGHRS, CDR2 YFSETQ, per germline. Trimming cost V 1 base and J 3 bases; bases outside gene matches: 3. CDR3: CASSLTTSGNYEQYF. CDR3 in DNA: TGCGCCAGCAGCTTGACGACTAGCGGGAACTACGAGCAGTACTTC.

The J gene is TRBJ1-5, the V gene TRBV7-8; D is possibly TRBD1 (5 bases). Germline loops: CDR1 SGHVS, CDR2 FQNEAQ. Between the trimmed V and J ends, which lost 3 bases and 7 bases, there was a span of 16 bases. CDR3 size: 15 residues. This chain's CDR3 is CASSLYQGTDQPQHF. CDR3 in DNA: TGTGCCAGCAGCTTGTATCAGGGTACCGACCAGCCCCAGCATTTT.

The chain combines TRBV19 with TRBJ1-1, with TRBD1 matching over 7 bases. Germline-derived CDR1 and CDR2 are LNHDA and SQIVND (reference sequence). This CDR3 is built from 14 residues. Losses at the gene ends were 7 bases for V and 0 bases for J; bases not matched to a gene: 5. CDR3 sequence reads: CASNRGFMNTEAFF. As DNA, the CDR3 is TGTGCCAGTAACAGGGGATTCATGAACACTGAAGCTTTCTTT. Complete variable domain (other parts from reference TRBV19 and TRBJ1-1): DGGITQSPKYLFRKEGQNVTLSCEQNLNHDAMYWYRQDPGQGLRLIYYSQIVNDFQKGDIAEGYSVSREKKESFPLTVTSAQKNPTAFYLCASNRGFMNTEAFFGQGTRLTVV.

This clone came up once. The chain links TRBV4-2 to TRBJ2-1; perhaps TRBD2 as D (5 bases). The CDR3 loop spans 15 amino acids. Germline V lookup: CDR1 LGHNA, CDR2 YNFKEQ. V dropped 4 bases and J dropped 6 bases, with 16 bases sitting between them. The CDR3 DNA reads as TGTGCCAGCAGCCCTTCCATAATACTAGTCAATGAGCAGTTCTTC. This translates into CASSPSIILVNEQFF.

The chain links TRBV5-6 to TRBJ1-2; TRBD1 aligns across 9 bases. With 3 bases clipped from V and 4 bases from J, the junction kept 10 bases outside the gene matches. The CDR3 extends over 16 amino acids. In germline, CDR1 is SGHDT, CDR2 YYEEEE. The CDR3 region is CASSSLRDRESYGYTF. The CDR3 DNA reads TGTGCCAGCAGCTCCCTCCGGGACAGGGAGTCCTATGGCTACACCTTC.

V gene TRBV7-6 combines with J gene TRBJ1-1, with D tentatively TRBD1 (6 bases). Germline assignment: CDR1 SGHVS and CDR2 FNYEAQ. The CDR3 runs to 16 residues. Deletions cut 5 bases from V and 3 bases from J, with 19 bases between. CDR3 amino acids: CASSPAGGVVDTEAFF. CDR3 nucleotides: TGTGCCAGCAGCCCGGCGGGGGGCGTGGTGGACACTGAAGCTTTCTTT.

V gene TRBV10-3 combines with J gene TRBJ2-5, with TRBD1 matching over 9 bases. Germline lookup yields CDR1 ENHRY and CDR2 SYGVKD. The CDR3 covers 15 residues. J was trimmed by 2 bases and V by 4 bases; bases with no gene match: 5. CDR3 in DNA: TGTGCCATCAGTGCTGGGACAGGGATTCAAGAGACCCAGTACTTC. Translation gives CAISAGTGIQETQYF.

The CDR3 region has the DNA TGCGCCAGCAGAAGTTGGGCAGGGATCGGGTCTAACTATGGCTACACCTTC. Translating it yields CASRSWAGIGSNYGYTF. The chain employs TRBV4-1 and TRBJ1-2; weak D call: TRBD1 (5 bases). Trimming left V 6 bases short and J 0 bases short, with 20 bases between. The CDR3 contains 17 residues. Germline V gene sequence: CDR1 MGHRA, CDR2 YSYEKL.